This T cell receptor beta chain was documented in a study of OX40 agonist ivuxolimab in advanced cancers. Method: immunoSEQ multiplex PCR; TCRdb's copy keeps in-frame clones and lacks some. Of around 70,000 clones listed, around four fifths are singletons. Germline CDR1 SQVTM, CDR2 ANQGSEA. CDR3 size: 13 residues. Trimming took off 0 bases at V and 5 bases at J, with 10 bases between the two ends. Whole-study findings and limits: With doses of 0.1-3.0 mg/kg, partial responders showed among the lowest clonal expansion. At 0.1 to 3.0 mg/kg, CD4+ and CD8+ blood T cells expanded clonally by week 6.

On this clone itself: Its target is not known.

This clonotype was sampled from an adult with an advanced solid tumor such as melanoma, head and neck, liver or kidney cancer. This chain connects TRBV29-1 to TRBJ2-5; the D is unclear. The sequences come from CD4+ or CD8+ T cells sorted from blood, collected in a trial of the OX40 agonist ivuxolimab. Written as DNA, the CDR3 is TGCAGCGTTGAAGACGTAGGTCGGGAGACCCAGTACTTC. Amino acids: CSVEDVGRETQYF. The whole variable domain, filled in from reference TRBV29-1 and TRBJ2-5, reads SAVISQKPSRDICQRGTSLTIQCQVDSQVTMMFWYRQQPGQSLTLIATANQGSEATYESGFVIDKFPISRPNLTFSTLTVSNMSPEDSSIYLCSVEDVGRETQYFGPGTRLLVL.